The entry below describes one T cell receptor (beta chain). This sample was taken from a study of blood T cell repertoires in COVID-19. Study as a whole: COVID-19 samples from acute and convalescent phases originated in the United States, Italy and Spain.

Assay used: immunoSEQ multiplex PCR; TCRdb lists only in-frame clones, some missing. The profile shows about 120,000 clones, 60% to 85% of them singletons. The CDR3 contains 16 residues. The V call is TRBV12-2, the J call TRBJ1-1; the table's TRBD1 call for D was not verified on the DNA. TRBV12-2 is tagged as a pseudogene. Sequencing was performed on peripheral blood. This TCR was recovered from an older man with acute or convalescent COVID-19. CDR3: CASRLGGQGTNTEAFF. The CDR3 coding sequence is TGTGCAAGTCGCTTAGGGGGACAGGGAACCAACACTGAAGCTTTCTTT.